This T cell receptor (beta chain) was identified in a study of OX40 agonist ivuxolimab in advanced cancers. Background on the study: An anti-OX40 (CD134) antibody with agonistic activity, ivuxolimab, was administered to patients. Cohort: around 86% men, mean age about 62, aged roughly 20 to 79.

Study-wide points: In the 0.1 to 3.0 mg/kg range, CD4+ and CD8+ blood T cells had expanded clonally by week 6. Among the lowest levels of clonal expansion were found in partial responders at 0.1-3.0 mg/kg.

Clones were read by immunoSEQ multiplex PCR, and TCRdb kept only the in-frame ones, dropping some. The sample lists roughly 50,000 clones; about 92% were seen once. This clone was observed once. Its target is unknown. The germline V gene encodes CDR1 SQVTM and CDR2 ANQGSEA. Trimming pared 3 bases from V and 3 bases from J, leaving 8 bases between. The CDR3 has 13 residues. The material was CD4+ or CD8+ T cells sorted from blood, obtained in a trial of the OX40 agonist ivuxolimab. J is TRBJ2-2 and V is TRBV29-1; D is unresolved. This sequence was found in an adult with an advanced solid tumor such as melanoma, head and neck, liver or kidney cancer. CDR3 loop: CSVDSLDTGELFF. The CDR3 nucleotides read TGCAGCGTTGATTCTTTAGACACCGGGGAGCTGTTTTTT.